This T cell receptor (beta chain) is from a study of blood T cell repertoires in COVID-19. The wider study: The origin of the acute and convalescent COVID-19 samples was the United States, Italy and Spain.

CDR1 and CDR2 from the germline V gene are MRHNA and SNTAGT. J was trimmed by 5 bases and V by 7 bases; bases with no gene match: 6. This CDR3 has 14 amino acids. Clones were read by immunoSEQ multiplex PCR, and TCRdb kept only the in-frame ones, dropping some. The data hold 150,000 to 200,000 clones, with more than 75% observed a single time. The genes are TRBV6-4 and TRBJ1-5; 9 bases are a match to TRBD1. The clonotype was recovered from a human donor with acute COVID-19. The donor label of this sample is uncertain. Sequenced input: PBMCs or T cells enriched from blood (not recorded which). CDR3 sequence reads: CASNVQGADQPQHF. The CDR3 DNA sequence: TGTGCCAGCAACGTACAGGGGGCCGATCAGCCCCAGCATTTT.